The subject of this entry is one TCR beta chain. What it binds is unknown. Libraries were prepared by immunoSEQ multiplex PCR; TCRdb keeps only in-frame clonotypes and omits some of them. The sample consists of about 36,000 clones, about 87% of them appearing once. This record belongs to a study of T cell clonotyping in hematopoietic cell transplantation. Study-wide results and limits: At the given depth, recipient repertoires were over 95% de novo clonotypes.

V lost 0 bases and J lost 1, with 8 bases in between. The CDR3 loop spans 15 amino acids. Per germline, CDR1 LGHNA and CDR2 YNFKEQ. The receptor was isolated from a middle-aged woman in good health. Some clones in this sample may be carry-over from other donors' samples. Sequencing input: peripheral blood mononuclear cells. The chain couples TRBV4-2 to TRBJ2-3; D not resolved. This chain's CDR3 is CASSQEEQGTDTQYF. The CDR3 bases are TGTGCCAGCAGCCAAGAGGAGCAAGGCACAGATACGCAGTATTTT.